This TCR beta chain was obtained from a study of CD8 T cells in Susac syndrome. With random hexamers, 0.5 to 1 ug RNA was reverse transcribed. TCR beta CDR3 was amplified by immunoSEQ covering 54 Vbeta and 13 Jbeta. TCRdb processed the immunoSEQ multiplex PCR reads anew with MiXCR; each CDR3 protein has one entry. Found here are approximately 100,000 distinct CDR3 sequences, around 97% of them singletons; the top ten hold approximately 0.093%. This CDR3 spans 13 amino acids. Germline values: CDR1 MDHEN, CDR2 SYDVKM. V was pared by 5 bases and J by 12 bases, with 20 bases between. This clonotype was sampled from a human donor in good health. Input material: CD4+ T cells from PBMCs. The chain couples TRBV28 to TRBJ2-7, with a possible D match to TRBD1 (6 bases). In nucleotides, the CDR3 is TGTGCCAGCAGTCCTGGGACAAGTGAAGTGAGGTACTTC. The encoded protein is CASSPGTSEVRYF. Full variable domain (missing parts from reference TRBV28 and TRBJ2-7): DVKVTQSSRYLVKRTGEKVFLECVQDMDHENMFWYRQDPGLGLRLIYFSYDVKMKEKGDIPEGYSVSREKKERFSLILESASTNQTSMYLCASSPGTSEVRYFGPGTRLTVT.